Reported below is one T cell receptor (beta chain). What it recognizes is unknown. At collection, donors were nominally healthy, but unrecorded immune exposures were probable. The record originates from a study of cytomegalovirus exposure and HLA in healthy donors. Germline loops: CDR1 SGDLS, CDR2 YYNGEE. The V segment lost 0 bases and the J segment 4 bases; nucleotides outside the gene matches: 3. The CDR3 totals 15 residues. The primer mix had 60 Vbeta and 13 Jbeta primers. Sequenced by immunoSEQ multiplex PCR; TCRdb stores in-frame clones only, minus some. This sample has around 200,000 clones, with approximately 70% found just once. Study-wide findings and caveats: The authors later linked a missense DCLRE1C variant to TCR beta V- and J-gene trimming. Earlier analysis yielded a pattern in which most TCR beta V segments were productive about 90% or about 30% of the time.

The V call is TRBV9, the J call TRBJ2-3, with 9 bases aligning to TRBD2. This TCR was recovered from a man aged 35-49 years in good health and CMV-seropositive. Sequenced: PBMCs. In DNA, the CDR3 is TGTGCCAGCAGCGTAGGGGGCGGGGGGGCAGATACGCAGTATTTT. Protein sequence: CASSVGGGGADTQYF.